Listed below are T cell receptor beta chains from one sample, sequenced in a study of cytomegalovirus exposure and HLA in healthy donors. Sequencing used immunoSEQ multiplex PCR; TCRdb keeps in-frame clones, though not all of them. In the table there are approximately 170,000 clones, around 85% of which are singletons. The sample taken for sequencing was PBMCs. The receptors were sampled from a man younger than 45 in good health and CMV-seropositive. The conserved cysteine and the conserved F or W are not part of the CDR3 here. The order of the fields is CDR3 protein, J gene, V gene.

ASSPGTSGDTQY TRBJ2-3 TRBV4-3
ATPRPGGGNGELF TRBJ2-2 TRBV19
ASSPRVNYGYT TRBJ1-2 TRBV6-5
ASSWRDGAYEQY TRBJ2-7 TRBV5-6
SVQESSGNTIY TRBJ1-3 TRBV29-1
ASSFGGVENEQF TRBJ2-1 TRBV5-1
ASSVRGQEEPLH TRBJ1-6 TRBV5-1
ASSPDSSKLPDTQY TRBJ2-3 TRBV18
ASSERRGGGGYT TRBJ1-2 TRBV25-1
ASSPRAGVGEQY TRBJ2-7 TRBV19
ASTDQGVANEKLF TRBJ1-4 TRBV7-6
ASSVGSRVTDTQY TRBJ2-3 TRBV9
ASSPPHRTNYGYT TRBJ1-2 TRBV7-9
ASSQVFGDYSGNTIY TRBJ1-3 TRBV4-1
ASSEMGGGAAELF TRBJ2-2 TRBV25-1